This TCR beta chain was obtained from a study of cytomegalovirus exposure and HLA in healthy donors. 13 Jbeta primers and 60 Vbeta primers were used for the PCR. Assay: immunoSEQ multiplex PCR; the TCRdb copy retains only in-frame clones and omits some. This repertoire shows 66,000 or so clones, 80% to 90% found once; its top ten account for approximately 1.6%. Regarding the study as a whole: Testing in vitro showed three CMV-associated chains specific for CMV antigens.

With respect to this clone: Its antigen is unknown.

Trimming took off 2 bases at V and 5 bases at J, with 11 bases between the two ends. The CDR3 consists of 14 residues. The V gene's germline CDR1 is SEHNR and CDR2 FQNEAQ (reference sequence). The sequenced material came from PBMCs. The chain links TRBV7-9 to TRBJ2-3; no definite D call. This receptor was taken from a young man in good health and CMV-seropositive. The CDR3 region is CASSLFWAVDTQYF. The CDR3 DNA sequence: TGTGCCAGCAGCTTATTTTGGGCCGTAGATACGCAGTATTTT.